These 24 T cell receptor beta chains came from one sample sequenced in a study of CXCR3-negative and CXCR3-positive naive CD8 T cells. Study-wide points: Greater hydrophobicity was found in TRB CDR3s of CXCR3-positive naive cells than of CXCR3-negative naive cells.

Antigens of these TCRs are unknown. The authors prepared UMI-labeled TRB cDNA libraries by 5' RACE. From its re-call of the 5' RACE reads, TCRdb lists each CDR3 protein once, without DNA. This sample's table reports around 130,000 distinct CDR3 sequences. What was sequenced was naive CXCR3+ CD8+ T cells from blood. Subset in this sample: CD45RO-CCR7+CD27+CD95- naive CD8+ T cells expressing CXCR3 (TNR3+). The receptors derive from a human donor in good health. Some clones in this sample may be carry-over from other donors' samples.

This chain uses TRBV5-1 with TRBJ1-1; the D call of TRBD1 rests on TCRdb alone, since no DNA is present to check it. This CDR3 is 15 amino acids long. Germline-derived CDR1 and CDR2 are SGHRS and YFSETQ. The CDR3 is CASSLRQGMNTEAFF.

The J gene is TRBJ2-7, the V gene TRBV7-2; TCRdb selects TRBD2, and the lack of DNA leaves this call unchecked. The CDR3 length is 14 residues. The V gene's germline CDR1 is SGHTA and CDR2 FQGNSA. This CDR3 is CASSLGEGTYEQYF.

The chain employs TRBV28 and TRBJ2-7. The germline gives CDR1 MDHEN, CDR2 SYDVKM. The CDR3 consists of 14 residues. CDR3 protein: CASSLRLASYEQYF.

CDR3 amino acids: CASSPSGFESNSPLHF. The V gene is TRBV4-1, the J gene TRBJ1-6. Germline V CDR1 and CDR2: MGHRA, YSYEKL. The CDR3 has 16 residues.

The chain recombines TRBV5-6 with TRBJ1-1; the TCRdb D gene call, TRBD1, has no DNA to confirm it. This CDR3 spans 14 amino acids. Germline CDR1 and CDR2: SGHDT and YYEEEE. The CDR3: CASSLVRAGTEAFF. The full variable domain, rest sourced from reference TRBV5-6 and TRBJ1-1, is DAGVTQSPTHLIKTRGQQVTLRCSPKSGHDTVSWYQQALGQGPQFIFQYYEEEERQRGNFPDRFSGHQFPNYSSELNVNALLLGDSALYLCASSLVRAGTEAFFGQGTRLTVV.

CDR3 in amino acids: CASSPSGGRAGYNEQFF. This rearrangement joins TRBV12-3 or TRBV12-4 to TRBJ2-1; absent DNA, TCRdb's TRBD2 call cannot be checked. CDR3 size: 17 residues.

This chain uses TRBV7-9 with TRBJ2-7. This CDR3 is built from 13 residues. CDR1 and CDR2 from the germline V gene are SEHNR and FQNEAQ (reference sequence). The CDR3 sequence: CASSLAVTYEQYF.

V gene TRBV20-1 combines with J gene TRBJ1-1. Germline assignment: CDR1 DFQATT and CDR2 SNEGSKA (reference sequence). The CDR3 covers 17 residues. CDR3 sequence: CSARGKGESLMNTEAFF.

The chain has TRBV12-3 or TRBV12-4 and TRBJ2-5. The CDR3 runs 13 residues. The CDR3 spells CASSSSDQETQYF.

V and J are TRBV9 and TRBJ1-1; there is no DNA to check the TCRdb D call of TRBD1. The CDR3 loop spans 16 amino acids. Germline loops: CDR1 SGDLS, CDR2 YYNGEE. The CDR3 here is CASSALLQGAHTEAFF.

Here the CDR3 reads CASRLTSGRTYEQYF. The chain couples TRBV28 to TRBJ2-7; lacking DNA, the TRBD2 call made by TCRdb goes unchecked. From germline, CDR1 is MDHEN and CDR2 SYDVKM. The CDR3 has 15 amino acids.

This chain joins TRBV7-2 and TRBJ2-7; without DNA, the TCRdb call of TRBD1 cannot be checked. The CDR3 contains 16 residues. Germline V gene data show CDR1 as SGHTA and CDR2 as FQGNSA. The CDR3 sequence is CASSPQVGGVYHEQYF.

The chain combines TRBV4-3 with TRBJ2-1; TCRdb's D call of TRBD1 is untestable without DNA. CDR1 is LGHNA, CDR2 YSLEER, per germline. The CDR3 totals 15 residues. The CDR3 reads CASSQGTGGLNEQFF.

The V call is TRBV4-3, the J call TRBJ1-6. There are 19 residues in the CDR3. Per the germline V gene, CDR1 is LGHNA and CDR2 is YSLEER. Here the CDR3 reads CASSQVLDSPSSYNSPLHF.

The chain uses TRBV6-5 and TRBJ2-1; TCRdb calls TRBD2, which cannot be checked without DNA. The germline CDR1 and CDR2 sequences are MNHEY and SVGAGI. The CDR3 covers 18 residues. The CDR3 region is CASSYPKLPSGRGNEQFF.

V usage is TRBV5-1 and J usage is TRBJ2-3. This CDR3 contains 15 residues. CDR1 and CDR2 from the germline V gene are SGHRS and YFSETQ. The chain's CDR3 is CASSLAPDGTDTQYF.

The CDR3 spells CASIIDNSAPQHF. This chain uses TRBV19 with TRBJ1-5. CDR3 length: 13 residues. Germline V gene lookup returns CDR1 LNHDA and CDR2 SQIVND (reference sequence).

The V gene is TRBV6-5, the J gene TRBJ2-2. This CDR3 region has 13 residues. Germline V gene lookup returns CDR1 MNHEY and CDR2 SVGAGI. The CDR3 region is CASSYSVTGELFF.

The gene calls are TRBV29-1 and TRBJ1-2; there is no DNA to check the TCRdb D call of TRBD1. Germline loops: CDR1 SQVTM, CDR2 ANQGSEA. There are 14 residues in the CDR3. Here the CDR3 reads CSVEADSWNYGYTF. Together with reference TRBV29-1 and TRBJ1-2, the CDR3 gives the full variable domain: SAVISQKPSRDICQRGTSLTIQCQVDSQVTMMFWYRQQPGQSLTLIATANQGSEATYESGFVIDKFPISRPNLTFSTLTVSNMSPEDSSIYLCSVEADSWNYGYTFGSGTRLTVV.

The chain combines TRBV27 with TRBJ1-3. CDR3 size: 13 residues. From germline, CDR1 is MNHEY and CDR2 SMNVEV (reference sequence). The CDR3 loop reads CASMTSAGNTIYF.

J is TRBJ1-1 and V is TRBV4-2. The germline CDR1 and CDR2 sequences are LGHNA and YNFKEQ. The CDR3 runs to 13 residues. CDR3: CASSLHEGYEAFF.

The chain couples TRBV28 to TRBJ2-1. The germline CDR1 and CDR2 sequences are MDHEN and SYDVKM. CDR3 length: 16 amino acids. The CDR3 is CASSLQASPTYNEQFF.

The rearrangement uses TRBV20-1 and TRBJ2-1; TCRdb calls TRBD1, which cannot be checked without DNA. Germline values: CDR1 DFQATT, CDR2 SNEGSKA (reference sequence). This CDR3 contains 15 residues. The CDR3 protein is CSASGQGDTFNEQFF.

The chain recombines TRBV10-3 with TRBJ2-1; without DNA, the TCRdb call of TRBD2 cannot be checked. This CDR3 region has 17 residues. From germline, CDR1 is ENHRY and CDR2 SYGVKD. CDR3 sequence reads: CAIRASLITGAYNEQFF.